This entry is about one TCR beta chain. This specimen comes from a study of CXCR3-negative and CXCR3-positive naive CD8 T cells. Study details: Some 150 million TRB reads in total, about 1.5 +/- 0.3 million per library.

Libraries were UMI-labeled 5' RACE TRB cDNA. TCRdb reanalyzed the 5' RACE reads, giving one entry per CDR3 protein sequence and no DNA. The repertoire shows 70,000 to 95,000 distinct CDR3 sequences; the top ten hold around 1.7%. What was sequenced was naive CXCR3- CD8+ T cells from blood. The sample's subset: CD45RO-CCR7+CD27+CD95- naive CD8+ T cells lacking CXCR3 (TNR3-). The origin of this receptor is a human donor in good health. Some clones in this sample may be carry-over from other donors' samples.

CDR3 in amino acids: CASSLGSRSTDTQYF. The rearrangement uses TRBV7-9 and TRBJ2-3. The CDR3 runs 15 residues. Germline V gene lookup returns CDR1 SEHNR and CDR2 FQNEAQ (reference sequence). The full variable domain, in which reference TRBV7-9 and TRBJ2-3 provide the parts outside the CDR3, is DTGVSQNPRHKITKRGQNVTFRCDPISEHNRLYWYRQTLGQGPEFLTYFQNEAQLEKSRLLSDRFSAERPKGSFSTLEIQRTEQGDSAMYLCASSLGSRSTDTQYFGPGTRLTVL.